This is a list of T cell receptor beta chains from one sample in a study of early T cells in non-severe SARS-CoV-2 infection. Via MiXCR, TCRdb re-called the 5' RACE reads, giving one row per CDR3 protein. The sample lists approximately 90,000 distinct CDR3 sequences, roughly 17% occurring once. The source material was whole blood, sampled at baseline. These receptors came from an adult who was a healthcare worker with PCR-confirmed SARS-CoV-2 infection or an uninfected control (not recorded which). CDR3s leave out the opening cysteine and the closing phenylalanine or tryptophan. The order of the fields is J gene, V gene, CDR3 length, CDR3 protein.

J gene: TRBJ1-2; V gene: TRBV7-9; CDR3 length: 15; CDR3 protein: ASSVAGQGGPFYGYT
J gene: TRBJ2-1; V gene: TRBV11-2; CDR3 length: 10; CDR3 protein: ASRANTNEQF
J gene: TRBJ2-1; V gene: TRBV5-1; CDR3 length: 13; CDR3 protein: ASSLESGGYNEQF
J gene: TRBJ2-1; V gene: TRBV29-1; CDR3 length: 11; CDR3 protein: SVASPAVHEQF
J gene: TRBJ1-1; V gene: TRBV7-8; CDR3 length: 11; CDR3 protein: ASSFRGRTEAF
J gene: TRBJ2-3; V gene: TRBV20-1; CDR3 length: 16; CDR3 protein: SARPHWGTSGTTDTQY
J gene: TRBJ2-1; V gene: TRBV7-2; CDR3 length: 14; CDR3 protein: ASSWGTSGSGNEQF
J gene: TRBJ2-3; V gene: TRBV6-2/TRBV6-3; CDR3 length: 11; CDR3 protein: AAKGLGADTQY
J gene: TRBJ2-7; V gene: TRBV20-1; CDR3 length: 13; CDR3 protein: SARPSGRALSEQY
J gene: TRBJ2-2; V gene: TRBV5-1; CDR3 length: 14; CDR3 protein: ASSFTANANTGELF
J gene: TRBJ2-3; V gene: TRBV2; CDR3 length: 10; CDR3 protein: ASSAKGDTQY
J gene: TRBJ2-1; V gene: TRBV9; CDR3 length: 12; CDR3 protein: ASSPRLANNEQF
J gene: TRBJ2-7; V gene: TRBV2; CDR3 length: 12; CDR3 protein: ASMAGTAPLEQY
J gene: TRBJ2-5; V gene: TRBV28; CDR3 length: 16; CDR3 protein: ASSSPPFRGLAGETQY
J gene: TRBJ1-3; V gene: TRBV12-3/TRBV12-4; CDR3 length: 10; CDR3 protein: ASTSGGNTIY
J gene: TRBJ2-3; V gene: TRBV19; CDR3 length: 13; CDR3 protein: ASSTLGKSTDTQY
J gene: TRBJ2-7; V gene: TRBV7-2; CDR3 length: 15; CDR3 protein: ASSLGFVRTTGYEQY
J gene: TRBJ1-4; V gene: TRBV9; CDR3 length: 12; CDR3 protein: ASSPGVTNEKLF
J gene: TRBJ2-7; V gene: TRBV7-9; CDR3 length: 13; CDR3 protein: ASSPGTGGADEQY
J gene: TRBJ2-1; V gene: TRBV28; CDR3 length: 13; CDR3 protein: ASSLTPSSYNEQF
J gene: TRBJ2-7; V gene: TRBV29-1; CDR3 length: 14; CDR3 protein: SVEIMTGVITYEQY
J gene: TRBJ2-3; V gene: TRBV28; CDR3 length: 13; CDR3 protein: ASSYRGFGTDTQY
J gene: TRBJ2-7; V gene: TRBV10-1; CDR3 length: 10; CDR3 protein: ASSEPGQRQY
J gene: TRBJ1-2; V gene: TRBV28; CDR3 length: 11; CDR3 protein: ASSLGLSDGYT
J gene: TRBJ2-3; V gene: TRBV7-8; CDR3 length: 14; CDR3 protein: ASSLARGRGADTQY
J gene: TRBJ1-4; V gene: TRBV11-2; CDR3 length: 11; CDR3 protein: ASSRTSYEKLF
J gene: TRBJ1-1; V gene: TRBV5-4; CDR3 length: 11; CDR3 protein: ASSPGTEAEAF
J gene: TRBJ2-7; V gene: TRBV10-3; CDR3 length: 12; CDR3 protein: AISESPGRGKQY
J gene: TRBJ1-5; V gene: TRBV20-1; CDR3 length: 11; CDR3 protein: SVGREHMGPQH
J gene: TRBJ1-4; V gene: TRBV7-9; CDR3 length: 11; CDR3 protein: ASSLALNEKLF
J gene: TRBJ2-7; V gene: TRBV27; CDR3 length: 10; CDR3 protein: ASSRQGREQY
J gene: TRBJ1-5; V gene: TRBV20-1; CDR3 length: 13; CDR3 protein: SARPGQGFNQPQH
J gene: TRBJ2-7; V gene: TRBV11-2; CDR3 length: 13; CDR3 protein: ASSLAGGSSYEQY
J gene: TRBJ1-1; V gene: TRBV5-4; CDR3 length: 13; CDR3 protein: ASSFPQAGNTEAF
J gene: TRBJ2-7; V gene: TRBV6-2/TRBV6-3; CDR3 length: 9; CDR3 protein: ASSQNYEQY
J gene: TRBJ2-3; V gene: TRBV2; CDR3 length: 12; CDR3 protein: ASLQLISTDTQY
J gene: TRBJ2-1; V gene: TRBV20-1; CDR3 length: 10; CDR3 protein: SAWDLGDEQF
J gene: TRBJ2-1; V gene: TRBV28; CDR3 length: 12; CDR3 protein: ASSLYRGRLWQF
J gene: TRBJ2-4; V gene: TRBV9; CDR3 length: 13; CDR3 protein: ASKMSGFGENIQY
J gene: TRBJ1-3; V gene: TRBV6-6; CDR3 length: 10; CDR3 protein: ASSYGPGAQY
J gene: TRBJ2-2; V gene: TRBV10-3; CDR3 length: 12; CDR3 protein: AIRTSSGTGELF
J gene: TRBJ2-5; V gene: TRBV25-1; CDR3 length: 13; CDR3 protein: ASTLNSGRGETQY
J gene: TRBJ2-5; V gene: TRBV7-2; CDR3 length: 11; CDR3 protein: ANSVGSSETQY
J gene: TRBJ1-1; V gene: TRBV28; CDR3 length: 11; CDR3 protein: ATLRGWNTEAF
J gene: TRBJ1-1; V gene: TRBV21-1; CDR3 length: 15; CDR3 protein: ASSPTYWDRRNTEAF
J gene: TRBJ2-1; V gene: TRBV11-2; CDR3 length: 11; CDR3 protein: ASSLARYNEQF
J gene: TRBJ2-2; V gene: TRBV28; CDR3 length: 13; CDR3 protein: ASSLSSSYTGELF
J gene: TRBJ2-7; V gene: TRBV13; CDR3 length: 11; CDR3 protein: ASSFIRGEEQY
J gene: TRBJ2-3; V gene: TRBV9; CDR3 length: 12; CDR3 protein: ASSPTSGMDTQY
J gene: TRBJ2-1; V gene: TRBV6-2/TRBV6-3; CDR3 length: 12; CDR3 protein: ASSAAPVYNEQF
J gene: TRBJ2-7; V gene: TRBV5-5; CDR3 length: 12; CDR3 protein: ASSLLAQAYEQY
J gene: TRBJ1-1; V gene: TRBV19; CDR3 length: 11; CDR3 protein: ASSILWGTEAF
J gene: TRBJ2-1; V gene: TRBV12-3/TRBV12-4; CDR3 length: 12; CDR3 protein: ASSLASGRVEQF
J gene: TRBJ2-3; V gene: TRBV25-1; CDR3 length: 12; CDR3 protein: ASSEYSKGDTQY